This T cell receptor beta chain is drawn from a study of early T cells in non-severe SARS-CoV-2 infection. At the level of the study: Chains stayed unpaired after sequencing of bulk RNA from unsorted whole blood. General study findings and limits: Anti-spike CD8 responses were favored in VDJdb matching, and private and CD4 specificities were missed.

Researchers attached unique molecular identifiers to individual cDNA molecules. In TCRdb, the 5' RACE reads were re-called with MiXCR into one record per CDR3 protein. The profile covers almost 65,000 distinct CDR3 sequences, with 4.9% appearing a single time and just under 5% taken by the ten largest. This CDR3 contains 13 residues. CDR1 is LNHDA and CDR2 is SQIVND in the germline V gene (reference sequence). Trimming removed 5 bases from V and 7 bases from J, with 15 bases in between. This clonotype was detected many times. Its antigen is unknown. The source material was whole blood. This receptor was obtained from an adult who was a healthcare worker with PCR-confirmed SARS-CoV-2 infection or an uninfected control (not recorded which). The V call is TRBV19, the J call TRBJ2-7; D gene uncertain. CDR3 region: CASSPRGFVEQYF. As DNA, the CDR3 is TGTGCCAGTAGTCCCCGTGGGTTCGTTGAGCAGTACTTC.